One sample yielded the 14 T cell receptor beta chains listed below, sequenced in a study of radiotherapy plus CTLA-4 blockade in lung cancer. The data were produced by immunoSEQ multiplex PCR, yet TCRdb's version contains in-frame clones alone and is incomplete. The sample holds under 50,000 clones, approximately 86% seen once. Sequencing used peripheral blood, obtained from a patient treated with radiotherapy plus ipilimumab. The receptors shown here come from a human donor with non-small cell lung cancer whose response to radiotherapy plus ipilimumab could not be evaluated.

V is TRBV7-6 and J is TRBJ2-7; D is uncertain. V was trimmed by 1 base and J by 2 bases, leaving 9 bases between them. This CDR3 is 14 amino acids long. The germline V gene encodes CDR1 SGHVS and CDR2 FNYEAQ. In DNA form, the CDR3 reads TGTGCCAGCAGCTTAGAACGGAGTACCTACGAGCAGTACTTC. Its protein product is CASSLERSTYEQYF.

The CDR3: CASRPPGLAGSYEQYF. In nucleotides, the CDR3 is TGTGCCAGCAGGCCGCCGGGACTAGCGGGTTCCTACGAGCAGTACTTC. The chain links TRBV28 to TRBJ2-7; 12 nucleotides align to TRBD2. This CDR3 spans 16 amino acids. Germline V gene sequence: CDR1 MDHEN, CDR2 SYDVKM. J gave up 1 base and V 6 bases, and 7 bases lay outside the gene matches.

The V call is TRBV28, the J call TRBJ1-2; 8 positions agree with TRBD1. Per germline, CDR1 MDHEN and CDR2 SYDVKM. The CDR3 consists of 14 residues. Trimming removed 6 bases from V and 3 bases from J; junction bases left unmatched: 6. CDR3 DNA: TGTGCCAGCAGGCAGGGGGCGCAGCACTATGGCTACACCTTC. Protein sequence: CASRQGAQHYGYTF.

Only a few counts were recorded for this clone. The chain recombines TRBV6-1 with TRBJ2-1; D is uncertain. Germline assignment: CDR1 MNHNS and CDR2 SASEGT. The CDR3 has 16 amino acids. V was pared by 1 base and J by 0 bases, with 10 bases between. The CDR3 sequence: CASSEGRFSSYNEQFF. CDR3 bases: TGTGCCAGCAGTGAAGGCCGTTTTAGCTCCTACAATGAGCAGTTCTTC.

Only a few counts were recorded for this clone. This chain links TRBV7-8 with TRBJ2-7; the match to TRBD2 covers 7 bases. This CDR3 contains 18 residues. Germline V CDR1 and CDR2: SGHVS, FQNEAQ. V was clipped by 1 base and J by 0 bases; unmatched bases: 12. CDR3 residues: CASSLEVSWEGSSYEQYF. CDR3 nucleotides: TGTGCCAGCAGCTTAGAGGTTTCTTGGGAGGGAAGCTCCTACGAGCAGTACTTC.

The chain recombines TRBV4-3 with TRBJ2-2; 12 bases match TRBD2. Germline CDR1 reads LGHNA; CDR2 reads YSLEER. This CDR3 spans 20 amino acids. Trimming removed 4 bases from V and 0 bases from J; junction bases left unmatched: 12. DNA for the CDR3: TGCGCCAGCAGCCCCCTCCTGCGGACTAGCGGGGATACGAACACCGGGGAGCTGTTTTTT. This translates into CASSPLLRTSGDTNTGELFF.

V gene TRBV7-8 combines with J gene TRBJ1-5; 7 bases fit TRBD1. With 5 bases clipped from V and 4 bases from J, the junction kept 8 bases outside the gene matches. The length of the CDR3 is 15 residues. Germline V gene sequence: CDR1 SGHVS, CDR2 FQNEAQ. In DNA form, the CDR3 reads TGTGCCAGCAGCGTAGACAGGGCAGGAAATCAGCCCCAGCATTTT. Residues: CASSVDRAGNQPQHF.

The CDR3 spells CASTLGRSGANVLTF. Written as DNA, the CDR3 is TGTGCCAGCACCCTTGGGCGCTCTGGGGCCAACGTCCTGACTTTC. The rearrangement links TRBV28 to TRBJ2-6; D remains ambiguous. Germline V gene sequence: CDR1 MDHEN, CDR2 SYDVKM. Trimming stripped 7 bases from V and 0 bases from J, with 10 bases between. The CDR3 is made up of 15 amino acids.

The chain uses TRBV18 and TRBJ2-7, with 10 nucleotides matching TRBD2. The length of the CDR3 is 17 residues. Germline CDR1 is KGHSH and CDR2 is LQKENI. V shed 3 bases and J 6 bases; nucleotides not matched to a gene: 14. The CDR3 is CASSPASGSKRVAEQYF. CDR3 nucleotides: TGTGCCAGCTCACCCGCTAGCGGGAGCAAACGGGTAGCCGAGCAGTACTTC.

The CDR3 nucleotides read TGTGCCAGCAGTTCCAGCAGGGGCTCCTATAATTCACCCCTCCACTTT. Amino acid sequence: CASSSSRGSYNSPLHF. The chain recombines TRBV5-8 with TRBJ1-6; the D gene is possibly TRBD1 (6 bases). CDR3 length: 16 amino acids. Germline assignment: CDR1 SGHTS and CDR2 YDEGEE. Trimming shortened V by 5 bases and J by 0 bases, and 12 bases separated the two germline ends.

The rearrangement links TRBV6-5 to TRBJ2-2; 12 bases map to TRBD2. This CDR3 contains 15 residues. V was clipped by 6 bases and J by 7 bases; unmatched bases: 6. Germline assignment: CDR1 MNHEY and CDR2 SVGAGI. The CDR3 bases are TGTGCCAGCAGCAGACTAGCGGGAGAAGGCGGGGAGCTGTTTTTT. This sequence encodes CASSRLAGEGGELFF.

The V and J genes are TRBV6-6 and TRBJ2-1, with 8 positions matching TRBD2. CDR3 length: 14 amino acids. Per the germline V gene, CDR1 is MNHNY and CDR2 is SVGAGI (reference sequence). V shed 6 bases, J shed 6 bases, and the junction held 7 bases outside the gene matches. Written as DNA, the CDR3 is TGTGCCAGCAGCTCCCGGGGGGGGGCCAATGAGCAGTTCTTC. Its translation: CASSSRGGANEQFF.

This clone appeared a single time. V usage is TRBV6-5 and J usage is TRBJ2-7, with D possibly being TRBD2 (6 bases). Trimming took 0 bases from V and 2 from J, leaving 14 bases between them. Germline CDR1 is MNHEY and CDR2 is SVGAGI. This CDR3 contains 16 residues. This chain's CDR3 is CASSYSIRGLTYEQYF. CDR3 bases: TGTGCCAGCAGTTACTCGATACGGGGACTCACCTACGAGCAGTACTTC.

The chain links TRBV4-2 to TRBJ2-2; TRBD2 agrees at 12 bases. CDR3 length equals 16 residues. The V gene's germline CDR1 is LGHNA and CDR2 YNFKEQ. V trimming: 2 bases; J trimming: 7 bases; junction bases outside the gene matches: 5. The CDR3 nucleotides are TGTGCCAGCAGCCAACCAACTAGCGGGGGGATCGGGGAGCTGTTTTTT. The encoded protein is CASSQPTSGGIGELFF.